A selection of T cell receptor beta chains follows, all from one sample in a study of blood T cell repertoires in COVID-19. Only in-frame clones appear in the TCRdb table, and some are missing; sequencing was by immunoSEQ multiplex PCR. This table holds about 69,000 clones, 80% to 85% found once. The sequenced sample was peripheral blood. The source is a woman older than 75 with acute or convalescent COVID-19. CDR3s include the opening cysteine and the closing phenylalanine or tryptophan. D genes are given only for firm matches. Rows give clone size only sometimes, using once, few, many, or a class for an expanded clone.

v_call,d_call,j_call,clone_size,cdr3_aa,cdr3_nt
TRBV27,TRBD1,TRBJ1-5,.,CASSLGRGNQPQHF,TGTGCCAGCAGTTTGGGCAGGGGGAATCAGCCCCAGCATTTT
TRBV3-1/TRBV3-2,.,TRBJ1-1,once,CASSGTGHTEAFF,TGTGCCAGCAGCGGCACAGGGCACACTGAAGCTTTCTTT
TRBV24-1,TRBD1,TRBJ1-2,.,CATSDGTDYGYTF,TGTGCCACCAGTGACGGGACAGACTATGGCTACACCTTC
TRBV19,TRBD1,TRBJ1-2,once,CASNLVDRRSGYTF,TGTGCCAGTAATTTGGTGGACAGGCGGAGTGGCTACACCTTC
TRBV5-1,TRBD1,TRBJ1-1,.,CASSSSGTGNTEAFF,TGCGCCAGCAGCTCGAGTGGGACAGGGAACACTGAAGCTTTCTTT
TRBV5-1,.,TRBJ1-2,.,CASSLAPDNYGYTF,TGCGCCAGCAGCTTGGCCCCAGATAACTATGGCTACACCTTC
TRBV5-4,TRBD2,TRBJ2-3,.,CASSVNSGGDTDTQYF,TGTGCCAGCAGCGTAAATAGCGGGGGAGACACAGATACGCAGTATTTT
TRBV11-2,.,TRBJ1-1,.,CASSLPPTHSAFF,TGTGCCAGCAGCTTACCACCAACTCACTCAGCTTTCTTT
TRBV10-1,TRBD1,TRBJ1-1,.,CASSDTGTANTEAFF,TGCGCCAGCTCTGATACCGGGACAGCGAACACTGAAGCTTTCTTT
TRBV3-1/TRBV3-2,.,TRBJ1-6,.,CASSQGGGWEGSPLHF,TGTGCCAGCAGCCAAGGGGGCGGCTGGGAAGGTTCACCCCTCCACTTT
TRBV5-5,.,TRBJ2-7,.,CASSLYTVDNEQYF,TGTGCCAGCAGCTTGTACACAGTAGACAACGAGCAGTACTTC
TRBV3-1/TRBV3-2,.,TRBJ2-2,.,CASSPLTGEAGLNTGELFF,TGTGCCAGCAGCCCGCTTACAGGGGAGGCGGGTCTCAACACCGGGGAGCTGTTTTTT
TRBV30,TRBD2,TRBJ2-3,.,CAWSVRPSGAQYF,TGTGCCTGGAGTGTACGGCCTAGCGGGGCGCAGTATTTT
TRBV5-6,.,TRBJ1-2,.,CASSFAHNYGYTF,TGTGCCAGCAGCTTCGCACATAACTATGGCTACACCTTC
TRBV9,.,TRBJ2-5,.,CASSVAVTEETQYF,TGTGCCAGCAGCGTAGCTGTGACTGAAGAGACCCAGTACTTC
TRBV7-2,.,TRBJ1-4,few,CASSLGANEKLFF,TGTGCCAGCAGCTTAGGGGCAAATGAAAAACTGTTTTTT
TRBV30,.,TRBJ1-5,.,CAWSVGGTGQPQHF,TGTGCCTGGAGTGTTGGGGGGACGGGTCAGCCCCAGCATTTT
TRBV12-3/TRBV12-4,TRBD1,TRBJ1-1,.,CASSSTGDTEAFF,TGTGCCAGCAGTTCCACAGGGGACACTGAAGCTTTCTTT
TRBV4-1,.,TRBJ2-5,.,CASSQGHSQETQYF,TGCGCCAGCAGCCAAGGACACAGCCAAGAGACCCAGTACTTC
TRBV9,TRBD1,TRBJ2-2,.,CASSQTGQGTGELFF,TGTGCCAGCAGCCAAACGGGACAGGGAACCGGGGAGCTGTTTTTT
TRBV6-5,TRBD1,TRBJ2-7,.,CASSYSGEGASYEQYF,TGTGCCAGCAGTTACTCGGGAGAGGGGGCCTCCTACGAGCAGTACTTC
TRBV11-3,TRBD2,TRBJ2-3,.,CASSLQGRDTDTQYF,TGTGCCAGCAGCTTACAAGGGAGGGACACAGATACGCAGTATTTT
TRBV30,.,TRBJ1-4,.,CALDHGRQGREKLFF,TGTGCCTTGGATCATGGGCGTCAAGGTCGTGAAAAACTGTTTTTT
TRBV12-3/TRBV12-4,.,TRBJ1-4,once,CASSRLVGAKLFF,TGTGCCAGCAGTCGTCTTGTGGGCGCAAAACTGTTTTTT
TRBV5-1,TRBD1,TRBJ2-1,.,CASSFRQGAFREQFF,TGCGCCAGCAGCTTCCGACAGGGTGCTTTTCGGGAGCAGTTCTTC
TRBV3-1/TRBV3-2,.,TRBJ1-5,.,CASSQDSGGGQPQHF,TGTGCCAGCAGCCAAGATTCGGGGGGGGGTCAGCCCCAGCATTTT
TRBV19,.,TRBJ2-7,.,CASSTQTGTYEQYF,TGTGCCAGTAGTACCCAAACAGGGACCTACGAGCAGTACTTC
TRBV5-1,TRBD1,TRBJ1-1,.,CASSGGTDGNTEAFF,TGCGCCAGCAGCGGGGGGACAGACGGGAACACTGAAGCTTTCTTT
TRBV6-4,TRBD2,TRBJ2-3,few,CASSGGLAGSDTQYF,TGTGCCAGCAGTGGTGGACTAGCGGGGTCAGATACGCAGTATTTT
TRBV19,TRBD1,TRBJ1-5,.,CASSIWGTGGNQPQHF,TGTGCCAGTAGTATTTGGGGCACAGGGGGCAATCAGCCCCAGCATTTT
TRBV29-1,TRBD1,TRBJ1-3,.,CSVDSGTGAGNTIYF,TGCAGCGTTGACTCCGGGACAGGGGCTGGAAACACCATATATTTT
TRBV27,.,TRBJ2-2,.,CASERNGELFF,TGTGCCAGCGAGCGCAACGGGGAGCTGTTTTTT
TRBV6-5,.,TRBJ1-2,.,CASSPQGLDAGYTF,TGTGCCAGCAGCCCCCAGGGACTCGACGCCGGCTACACCTTC
TRBV7-9,TRBD1,TRBJ2-7,.,CASSSQGVGTYEQYF,TGTGCCAGCAGCTCCCAGGGGGTCGGAACCTACGAGCAGTACTTC
TRBV20-1,TRBD1,TRBJ2-7,.,CSASKGQGYEQYF,TGCAGTGCTAGTAAGGGACAGGGCTACGAGCAGTACTTC
TRBV5-1,.,TRBJ1-2,once,CASSFDGVLSGYTF,TGCGCCAGCAGCTTCGACGGGGTCTTAAGTGGCTACACCTTC
TRBV6-5,.,TRBJ1-2,.,CASSYSSGGRDGYTF,TGTGCCAGCAGTTACTCGAGCGGGGGAAGGGATGGCTACACCTTC
TRBV2,.,TRBJ2-5,.,CASRRAGLQETQYF,TGTGCCAGCAGACGGGCAGGGCTTCAAGAGACCCAGTACTTC
TRBV19,.,TRBJ2-1,.,CASSKGGGTYNEQFF,TGTGCCAGTAGTAAGGGCGGGGGCACCTACAATGAGCAGTTCTTC
TRBV9,TRBD1,TRBJ2-3,.,CASSGETGRHTQYF,TGTGCCAGCAGCGGAGAGACAGGGCGCCATACGCAGTATTTT
TRBV30,.,TRBJ1-4,.,CAWSPWGGTNEKLFF,TGTGCCTGGAGCCCCTGGGGGGGAACTAATGAAAAACTGTTTTTT
TRBV2,.,TRBJ1-4,once,CASGSGWDEKLFF,TGTGCCAGCGGATCGGGGTGGGATGAAAAACTGTTTTTT